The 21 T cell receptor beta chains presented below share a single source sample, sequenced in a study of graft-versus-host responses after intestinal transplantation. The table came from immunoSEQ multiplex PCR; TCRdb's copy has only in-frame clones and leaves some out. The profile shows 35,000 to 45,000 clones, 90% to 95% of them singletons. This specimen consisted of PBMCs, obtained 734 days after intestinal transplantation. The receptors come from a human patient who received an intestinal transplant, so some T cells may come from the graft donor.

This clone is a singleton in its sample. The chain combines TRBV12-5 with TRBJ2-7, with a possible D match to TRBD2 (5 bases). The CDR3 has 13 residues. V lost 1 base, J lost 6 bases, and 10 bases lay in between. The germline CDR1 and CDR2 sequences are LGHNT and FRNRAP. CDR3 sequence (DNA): TGTGCTAGTGGTTTGGCCCGAGGGCGCGAGCAGTACTTC. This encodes CASGLARGREQYF.

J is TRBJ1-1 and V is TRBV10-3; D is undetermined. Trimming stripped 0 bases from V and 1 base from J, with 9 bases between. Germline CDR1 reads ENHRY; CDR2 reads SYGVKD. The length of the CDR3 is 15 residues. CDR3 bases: TGTGCCATCAGTGAGTCGACCACGCAGAACACTGAAGCTTTCTTT. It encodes CAISESTTQNTEAFF.

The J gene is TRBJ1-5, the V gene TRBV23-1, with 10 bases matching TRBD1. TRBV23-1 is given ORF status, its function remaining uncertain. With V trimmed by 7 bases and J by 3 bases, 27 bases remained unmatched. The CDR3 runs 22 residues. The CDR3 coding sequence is TGCGCCAGCACCACCACAAAACCCAACGGACACGGGACAGGGGAAAACAATCAGCCCCAGCATTTT. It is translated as CASTTTKPNGHGTGENNQPQHF.

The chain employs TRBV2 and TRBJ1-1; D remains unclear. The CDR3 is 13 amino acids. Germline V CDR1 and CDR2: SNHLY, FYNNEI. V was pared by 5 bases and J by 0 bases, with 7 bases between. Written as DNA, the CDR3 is TGTGCCAGCAGTTTAAGATTGAACACTGAAGCTTTCTTT. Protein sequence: CASSLRLNTEAFF.

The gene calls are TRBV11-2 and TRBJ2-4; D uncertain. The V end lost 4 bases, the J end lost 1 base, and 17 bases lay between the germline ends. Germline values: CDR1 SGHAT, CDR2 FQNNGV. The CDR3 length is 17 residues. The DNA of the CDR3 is TGTGCCAGCAGCTCCCTAGTAGGGTCTCCGGCCAAAAACATTCAGTACTTC. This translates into CASSSLVGSPAKNIQYF. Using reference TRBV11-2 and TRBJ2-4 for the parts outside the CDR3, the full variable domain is EAGVAQSPRYKIIEKRQSVAFWCNPISGHATLYWYQQILGQGPKLLIQFQNNGVVDDSQLPKDRFSAERLKGVDSTLKIQPAKLEDSAVYLCASSSLVGSPAKNIQYFGAGTRLSVL.

The CDR3 sequence is CASSAARTNSPLHF. The DNA for the CDR3 is TGTGCCAGCAGTGCGGCAAGAACTAATTCACCCCTCCACTTT. The chain recombines TRBV6-4 with TRBJ1-6; no clear D gene. The CDR3 extends over 14 amino acids. Per germline, CDR1 MRHNA and CDR2 SNTAGT. V was shortened by 4 bases and J by 6 bases, with 10 bases between the two germline ends.

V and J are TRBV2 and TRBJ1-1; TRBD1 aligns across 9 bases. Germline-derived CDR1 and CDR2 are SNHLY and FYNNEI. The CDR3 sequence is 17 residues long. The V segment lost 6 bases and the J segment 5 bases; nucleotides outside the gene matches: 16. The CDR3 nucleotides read TGTGCCAGCAGCCCTACCCAGCAAGGACAGGGGAGTACTGAAGCTTTCTTT. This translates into CASSPTQQGQGSTEAFF. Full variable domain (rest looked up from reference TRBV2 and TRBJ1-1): EPEVTQTPSHQVTQMGQEVILRCVPISNHLYFYWYRQILGQKVEFLVSFYNNEISEKSEIFDDQFSVERPDGSNFTLKIRSTKLEDSAMYFCASSPTQQGQGSTEAFFGQGTRLTVV.

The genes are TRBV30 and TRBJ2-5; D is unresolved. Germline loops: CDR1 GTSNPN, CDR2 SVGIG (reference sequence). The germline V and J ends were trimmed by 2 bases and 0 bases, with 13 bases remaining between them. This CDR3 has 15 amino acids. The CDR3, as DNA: TGTGCCTGGAGTCCTCGCCTTGGGTACCAAGAGACCCAGTACTTC. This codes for CAWSPRLGYQETQYF.

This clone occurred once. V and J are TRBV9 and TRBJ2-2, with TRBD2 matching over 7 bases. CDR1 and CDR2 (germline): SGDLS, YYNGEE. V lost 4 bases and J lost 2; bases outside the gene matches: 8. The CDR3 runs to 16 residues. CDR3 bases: TGTGCCAGCAGCCTTTGGGAGGGTCCAAACACCGGGGAGCTGTTTTTT. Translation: CASSLWEGPNTGELFF.

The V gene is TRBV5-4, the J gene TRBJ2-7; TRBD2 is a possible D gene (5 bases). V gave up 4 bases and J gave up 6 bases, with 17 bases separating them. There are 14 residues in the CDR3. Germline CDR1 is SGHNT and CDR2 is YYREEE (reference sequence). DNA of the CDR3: TGTGCCAGCAGCCCGACCGTTACCCGGGGCGAGCAGTACTTC. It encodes CASSPTVTRGEQYF.

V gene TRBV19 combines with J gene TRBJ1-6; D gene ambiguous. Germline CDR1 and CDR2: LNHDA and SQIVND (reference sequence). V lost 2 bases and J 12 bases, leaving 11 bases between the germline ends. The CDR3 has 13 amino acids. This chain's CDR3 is CASSIPPGRPLHF. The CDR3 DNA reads TGTGCCAGTAGTATACCGCCAGGCCGACCCCTCCACTTT.

In nucleotides, the CDR3 is TGTGCCAGTCAGGGGGCCCTGAATGAAAAACTGTTTTTT. Residues: CASQGALNEKLFF. V gene TRBV19 combines with J gene TRBJ1-4; 8 bases align to TRBD1. The V gene end was trimmed by 8 bases and the J gene end by 5 bases; junction bases not matched to a gene: 4. The CDR3 sequence is 13 residues long. Germline values: CDR1 LNHDA, CDR2 SQIVND (reference sequence).

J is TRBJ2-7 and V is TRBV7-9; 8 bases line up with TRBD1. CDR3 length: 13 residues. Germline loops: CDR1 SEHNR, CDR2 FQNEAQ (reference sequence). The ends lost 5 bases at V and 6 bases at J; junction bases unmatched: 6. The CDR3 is CASSTDRVGEQYF. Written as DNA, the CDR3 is TGTGCCAGCAGCACGGACAGGGTGGGCGAGCAGTACTTC.

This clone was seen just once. The CDR3 nucleotides are TGTGCCAGCAGCCGAACCTCGGACAAGAGCTCCTACGAGCAGTACTTC. This gives the protein CASSRTSDKSSYEQYF. The chain couples TRBV11-2 to TRBJ2-7; D might be TRBD1 (5 bases). The V and J ends lost 5 bases and 0 bases respectively, with 17 bases between them. The CDR3 totals 16 residues. Germline loops: CDR1 SGHAT, CDR2 FQNNGV.

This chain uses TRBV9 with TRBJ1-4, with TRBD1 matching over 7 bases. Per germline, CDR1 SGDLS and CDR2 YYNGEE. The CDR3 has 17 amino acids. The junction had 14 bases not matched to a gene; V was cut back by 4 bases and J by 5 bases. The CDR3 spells CASSPHGLKTGNEKLFF. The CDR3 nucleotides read TGTGCCAGCAGCCCCCATGGCTTAAAGACAGGGAATGAAAAACTGTTTTTT.

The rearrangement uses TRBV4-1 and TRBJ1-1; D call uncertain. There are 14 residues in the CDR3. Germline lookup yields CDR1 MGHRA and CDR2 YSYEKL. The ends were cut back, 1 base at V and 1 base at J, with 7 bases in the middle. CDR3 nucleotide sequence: TGCGCCAGCAGCCAAGGCGTGGGGAACACTGAAGCTTTCTTT. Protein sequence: CASSQGVGNTEAFF.

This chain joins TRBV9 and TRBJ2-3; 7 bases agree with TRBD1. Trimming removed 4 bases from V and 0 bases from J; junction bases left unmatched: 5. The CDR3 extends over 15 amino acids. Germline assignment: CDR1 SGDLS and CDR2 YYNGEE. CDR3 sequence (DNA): TGTGCCAGCAGCCAAGGGGGCGCGAGCACAGATACGCAGTATTTT. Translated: CASSQGGASTDTQYF.

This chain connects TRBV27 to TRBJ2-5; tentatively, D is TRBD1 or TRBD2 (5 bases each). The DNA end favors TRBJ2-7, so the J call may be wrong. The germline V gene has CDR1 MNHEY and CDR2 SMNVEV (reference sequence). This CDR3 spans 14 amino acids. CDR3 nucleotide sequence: TGTGCCAGCAGTTTAGGGGACCCCGGCCACGAGCAGTACTTC. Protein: CASSLGDPGHEQYF.

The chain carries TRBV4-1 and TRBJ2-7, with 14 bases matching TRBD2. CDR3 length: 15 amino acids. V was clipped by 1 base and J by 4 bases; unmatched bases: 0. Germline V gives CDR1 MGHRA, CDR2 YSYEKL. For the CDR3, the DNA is TGCGCCAGCAGCCAAGGGACTAGCGGGGGGTACGAGCAGTACTTC. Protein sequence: CASSQGTSGGYEQYF.

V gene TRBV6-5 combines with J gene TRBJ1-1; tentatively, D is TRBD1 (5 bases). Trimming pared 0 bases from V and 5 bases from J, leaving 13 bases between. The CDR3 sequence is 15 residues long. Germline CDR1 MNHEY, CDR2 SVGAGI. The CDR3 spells CASSYSRGRTTEAFF. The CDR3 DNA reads TGTGCCAGCAGTTACTCGAGGGGACGGACAACTGAAGCTTTCTTT.

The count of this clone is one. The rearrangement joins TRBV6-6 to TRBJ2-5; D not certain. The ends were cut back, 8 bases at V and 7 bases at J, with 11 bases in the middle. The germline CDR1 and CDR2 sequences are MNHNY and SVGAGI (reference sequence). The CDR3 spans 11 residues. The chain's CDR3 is CASLREGTQYF. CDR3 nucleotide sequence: TGTGCCAGCCTAAGGGAAGGGACCCAGTACTTC.